The present TCR beta chain was sequenced within a study of Tregs in tolerant kidney transplant recipients. Overall study results and limits: The most relevant donor-specific Treg TCRbeta repertoire apparently came from expansion with activated donor B cells.

As to this clone: Antigen unknown.

CDR1 and CDR2 from the germline V gene are LNHDA and SQIVND (reference sequence). Trimming took off 0 bases at V and 2 bases at J, with 14 bases between the two ends. This CDR3 is 17 amino acids long. The protocol was immunoSEQ multiplex PCR, while the TCRdb copy is restricted to in-frame clones and leaves out a portion. Of tens of thousands of clones in the sample, 95% to 98% were seen once. The source of this sequence is a human donor who received a combined kidney and bone marrow transplant. Sequences were derived from CD4+ T cells from blood, sampled before the transplant. The chain joins TRBV19 to TRBJ1-5; D is undetermined. CDR3 in amino acids: CASSIDSGRLGNQPQHF. The CDR3 DNA follows: TGTGCCAGTAGTATAGATAGCGGCAGGCTTGGCAATCAGCCCCAGCATTTT. Full variable domain (remainder filled in from reference TRBV19 and TRBJ1-5): DGGITQSPKYLFRKEGQNVTLSCEQNLNHDAMYWYRQDPGQGLRLIYYSQIVNDFQKGDIAEGYSVSREKKESFPLTVTSAQKNPTAFYLCASSIDSGRLGNQPQHFGDGTRLSIL.